These 5 T cell receptor beta chains were sequenced from one sample in a study of T cell responses to AZD1222 COVID-19 vaccine. Data came from immunoSEQ multiplex PCR; TCRdb stores just in-frame clones and leaves some out. The data hold 100,000 to 110,000 clones, with 88% observed a single time. Material: peripheral blood, obtained on day 0 of AZD1222 vaccination. These receptors were obtained from an adult in good health.

The chain uses TRBV6-5 and TRBJ1-1; 9 bases map to TRBD1. Germline loops: CDR1 MNHEY, CDR2 SVGAGI. V shed 5 bases and J 10 bases; nucleotides not matched to a gene: 11. This CDR3 is 14 amino acids long. In nucleotides, the CDR3 is TGTGCCAGCAGTCGAGACGGGACAGGGAGAGGAGCTTTCTTT. Translating gives CASSRDGTGRGAFF.

The gene calls are TRBV18 and TRBJ2-2; D may be TRBD1 (5 bases). The germline V and J ends were trimmed by 3 bases and 1 base, with 9 bases remaining between them. The CDR3 length is 15 residues. Looked up from germline, CDR1 is KGHSH and CDR2 is LQKENI. CDR3 sequence (DNA): TGTGCCAGCTCACCGGACATACGGAACACCGGGGAGCTGTTTTTT. This gives the protein CASSPDIRNTGELFF. The full variable domain, completed using reference TRBV18 and TRBJ2-2, is NAGVMQNPRHLVRRRGQEARLRCSPMKGHSHVYWYRQLPEEGLKFMVYLQKENIIDESGMPKERFSAEFPKEGPSILRIQQVVRGDSAAYFCASSPDIRNTGELFFGEGSRLTVL.

The chain joins TRBV6-5 to TRBJ1-2, with a tentative D call TRBD1 (5 bases). CDR1 is MNHEY, CDR2 SVGAGI, per germline. V was pared by 6 bases and J by 10 bases, with 21 bases between. The CDR3 sequence is 14 residues long. CDR3 loop: CASSGEDNIGSYTF. For the CDR3, the DNA is TGTGCCAGCAGCGGGGAGGACAACATCGGGTCCTACACCTTC.

The chain combines TRBV18 with TRBJ1-5, with a weak D call TRBD1 (5 bases). CDR1 and CDR2 from the germline V gene are KGHSH and LQKENI. V shed 3 bases and J shed 6 bases, with 9 bases lying between them. This CDR3 has 13 amino acids. The CDR3: CASSPTGGQPQHF. CDR3 sequence (DNA): TGTGCCAGCTCACCTACCGGGGGTCAGCCCCAGCATTTT.

The chain uses TRBV7-2 and TRBJ2-7; 10 positions match TRBD1. CDR3 length: 14 residues. Germline V gene lookup returns CDR1 SGHTA and CDR2 FQGNSA. Trimming cost V 1 base and J 6 bases; bases outside gene matches: 3. The CDR3 bases are TGTGCCAGCAGCTTAGGACAGGGGGCGAGCGAGCAGTACTTC. Translating gives CASSLGQGASEQYF.